The TCR beta chain under discussion was sequenced for a study of cytomegalovirus exposure and HLA in healthy donors. The germline gives CDR1 SGHAT, CDR2 FQNNGV. Deletions cut 4 bases from V and 2 bases from J, with 15 bases between. The CDR3 has 17 amino acids. Regarding donors, all were healthy bone marrow donors. This clone has just one count. Its antigen is not known. The PCR had 60 Vbeta and 13 Jbeta primers. Produced via immunoSEQ multiplex PCR; TCRdb's table is partial and in-frame only. The profile shows 250,000 or so clones, around nine tenths of them singletons. The study's findings and limits: Several top significant clusters appeared, in a later analysis, to be linked to common viral pathogens. Analyses of presence and absence presupposed an approximately uniform sequencing depth across donors.

Sequenced sample: PBMCs. This receptor was taken from a girl aged 2-15 years in good health and CMV-seronegative. The chain employs TRBV11-2 and TRBJ1-6; D call uncertain. CDR3 sequence (DNA): TGTGCCAGCAGCTATTTACCTATTTTTACCTATAATTCACCCCTCCACTTT. Translating it yields CASSYLPIFTYNSPLHF. Combining the CDR3 with reference TRBV11-2 and TRBJ1-6 gives the whole variable domain EAGVAQSPRYKIIEKRQSVAFWCNPISGHATLYWYQQILGQGPKLLIQFQNNGVVDDSQLPKDRFSAERLKGVDSTLKIQPAKLEDSAVYLCASSYLPIFTYNSPLHFGNGTRLTVT.